This T cell receptor (beta chain) was found in a study of CD8 T cells in ankylosing spondylitis (dated by TCRdb to about 2017). About the investigation overall: The study profiled T cell receptor beta repertoires in healthy donors and ankylosing spondylitis patients to find disease-linked TCR variants. The whole study cohort included about a hundred healthy donors and 25 ankylosing spondylitis patients. Peripheral blood was sampled, and synovial fluid was also collected from ankylosing spondylitis patients.

Sequencing used an Illumina HiSeq 2500. Quantitative 5'-RACE with molecular barcodes was the method used to prepare the TCR beta libraries. In the source study's methods: To identify disease-linked TCR variants, a new computational method was used, one built on a probabilistic model of VDJ rearrangement. The public sequencing data were trimmed at Q25 with fastp and processed into clonotypes with MiXCR by TCRdb, which kept only in-frame beta chains. When rows share a CDR3 protein, they turn into one entry using the most common DNA and genes. Clone size and V and J calls follow TCRdb, not the original study. For this sample there are 200,000 to 300,000 distinct CDR3 sequences; roughly a tenth appear just once. Approximately 2.5% of the sample lies in the top ten. The paper's findings and limits, for the study overall: Blood from ankylosing spondylitis patients appeared to be characterized by a TCR beta motif made up of under 10 highly homologous amino acid variants. The disease-linked clones showed a CD8+ phenotype and occurred at relatively low frequencies in peripheral blood. Some TCR beta motif variants had previously been reported in synovial fluid and blood of reactive arthritis patients, which suggested common disease-initiation mechanisms. According to the report, matched synovial fluid samples from ankylosing spondylitis patients were significantly enriched for the disease-linked clones.

This clonotype was picked up many times. Its antigen is currently not known. It has no much larger one-base neighbor in the sample; base qualities were not kept. The germline V gene supplies CDR1 MGHRA and CDR2 YSYEKL. The CDR3 numbers 16 residues from cysteine through phenylalanine. Left in the record is the CDR3 DNA by itself, 48 bases read in frame from the first base. Here V drops 3 bases and J drops 4 bases, and the junction holds 7 bases not matched to any gene. Sequenced material: blood, either unsorted or a sorted T cell fraction (not recorded which). This sequence uses TRBV4-1 and TRBJ2-5; a stretch of 11 junction bases matches TRBD2. This TCR was recovered from a male donor with ankylosing spondylitis or in good health (not recorded which). The DNA sequence follows: TGCGCCAGCAGCCACCTAGCGGGAGGAGGGGGAGAGACCCAGTACTTC. Its product reads: CASSHLAGGGGETQYF.